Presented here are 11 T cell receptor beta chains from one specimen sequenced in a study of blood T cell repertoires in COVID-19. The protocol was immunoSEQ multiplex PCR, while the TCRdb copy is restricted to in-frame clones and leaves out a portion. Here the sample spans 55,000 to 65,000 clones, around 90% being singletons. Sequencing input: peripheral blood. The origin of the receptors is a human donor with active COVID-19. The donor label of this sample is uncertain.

The CDR3 spells CASSLVLAGGEGELFF. For the CDR3, the DNA is TGCGCCAGCAGCTTGGTCCTAGCGGGAGGAGAGGGGGAGCTGTTTTTT. This chain uses TRBV5-1 with TRBJ2-2, with 11 bases lining up with TRBD2. The ends lost 0 bases at V and 8 bases at J; junction bases unmatched: 6. In germline, CDR1 is SGHRS, CDR2 YFSETQ. The CDR3 runs to 16 residues.

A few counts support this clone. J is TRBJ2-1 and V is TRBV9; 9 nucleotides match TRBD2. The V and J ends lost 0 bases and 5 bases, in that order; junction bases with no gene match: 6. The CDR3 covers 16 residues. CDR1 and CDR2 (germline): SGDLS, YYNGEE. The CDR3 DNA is TGTGCCAGCAGCGTAGTAATTAGCGGGGGACACAATGAGCAGTTCTTC. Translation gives CASSVVISGGHNEQFF.

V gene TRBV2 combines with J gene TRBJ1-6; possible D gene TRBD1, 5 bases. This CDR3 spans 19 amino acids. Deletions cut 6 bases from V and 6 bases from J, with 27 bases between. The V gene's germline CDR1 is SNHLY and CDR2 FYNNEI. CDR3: CASRDPGRDGRGFNSPLHF. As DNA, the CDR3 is TGTGCCAGCAGGGACCCCGGGAGGGATGGAAGGGGTTTTAATTCACCCCTCCACTTT.

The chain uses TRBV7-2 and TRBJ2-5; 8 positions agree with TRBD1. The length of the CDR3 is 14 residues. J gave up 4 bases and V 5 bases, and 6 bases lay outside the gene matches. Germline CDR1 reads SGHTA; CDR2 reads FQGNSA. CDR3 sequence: CASSLQGAGETQYF. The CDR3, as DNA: TGTGCCAGCAGCCTCCAGGGGGCAGGAGAGACCCAGTACTTC.

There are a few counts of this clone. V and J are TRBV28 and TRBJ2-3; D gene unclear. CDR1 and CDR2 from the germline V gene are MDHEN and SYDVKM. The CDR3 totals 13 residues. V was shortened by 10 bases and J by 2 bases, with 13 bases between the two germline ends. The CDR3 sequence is CATDTGSTDTQYF. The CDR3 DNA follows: TGTGCCACCGATACGGGTTCCACAGATACGCAGTATTTT.

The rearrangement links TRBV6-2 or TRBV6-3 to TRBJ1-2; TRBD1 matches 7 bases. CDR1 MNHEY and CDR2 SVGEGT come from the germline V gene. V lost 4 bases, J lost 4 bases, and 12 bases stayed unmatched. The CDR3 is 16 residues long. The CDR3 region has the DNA TGTGCCAGCAGTTCCACGGACAGGCTTGTACCCTATGGCTACACCTTC. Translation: CASSSTDRLVPYGYTF.

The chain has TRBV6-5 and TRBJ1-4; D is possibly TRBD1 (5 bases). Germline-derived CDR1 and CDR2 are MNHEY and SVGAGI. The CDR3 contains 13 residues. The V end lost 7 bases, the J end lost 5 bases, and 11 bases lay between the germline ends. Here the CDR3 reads CASKGVLNEKLFF. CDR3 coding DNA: TGTGCCAGCAAAGGGGTATTGAATGAAAAACTGTTTTTT.

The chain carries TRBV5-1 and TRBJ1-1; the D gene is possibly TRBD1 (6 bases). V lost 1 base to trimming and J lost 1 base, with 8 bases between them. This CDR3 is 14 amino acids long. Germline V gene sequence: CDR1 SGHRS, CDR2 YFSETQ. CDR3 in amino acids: CASSLIQGNTEAFF. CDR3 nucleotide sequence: TGCGCCAGCAGCTTGATACAGGGGAACACTGAAGCTTTCTTT.

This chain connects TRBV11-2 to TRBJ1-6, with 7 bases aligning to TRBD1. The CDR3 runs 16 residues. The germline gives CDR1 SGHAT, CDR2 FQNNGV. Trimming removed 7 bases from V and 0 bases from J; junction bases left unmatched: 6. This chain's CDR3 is CASTPRGISYNSPLHF. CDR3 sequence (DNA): TGTGCCAGCACCCCCAGGGGGATCTCCTATAATTCACCCCTCCACTTT. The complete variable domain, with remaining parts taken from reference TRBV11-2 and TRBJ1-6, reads EAGVAQSPRYKIIEKRQSVAFWCNPISGHATLYWYQQILGQGPKLLIQFQNNGVVDDSQLPKDRFSAERLKGVDSTLKIQPAKLEDSAVYLCASTPRGISYNSPLHFGNGTRLTVT.

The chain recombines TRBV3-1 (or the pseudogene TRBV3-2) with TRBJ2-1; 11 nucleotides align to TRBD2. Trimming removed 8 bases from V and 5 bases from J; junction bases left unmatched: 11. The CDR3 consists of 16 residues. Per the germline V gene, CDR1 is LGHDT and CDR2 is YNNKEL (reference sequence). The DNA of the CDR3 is TGTGCCAGCGCCAGAGAGCTACTAGCGGGAGACAATGAGCAGTTCTTC. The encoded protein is CASARELLAGDNEQFF.

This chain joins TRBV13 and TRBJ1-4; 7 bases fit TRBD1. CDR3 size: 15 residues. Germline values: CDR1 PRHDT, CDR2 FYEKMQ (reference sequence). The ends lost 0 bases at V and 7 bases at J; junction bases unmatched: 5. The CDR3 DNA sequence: TGTGCCAGCAGCTTAGGGAGGGGGCAAGGTGAAAAACTGTTTTTT. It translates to CASSLGRGQGEKLFF.